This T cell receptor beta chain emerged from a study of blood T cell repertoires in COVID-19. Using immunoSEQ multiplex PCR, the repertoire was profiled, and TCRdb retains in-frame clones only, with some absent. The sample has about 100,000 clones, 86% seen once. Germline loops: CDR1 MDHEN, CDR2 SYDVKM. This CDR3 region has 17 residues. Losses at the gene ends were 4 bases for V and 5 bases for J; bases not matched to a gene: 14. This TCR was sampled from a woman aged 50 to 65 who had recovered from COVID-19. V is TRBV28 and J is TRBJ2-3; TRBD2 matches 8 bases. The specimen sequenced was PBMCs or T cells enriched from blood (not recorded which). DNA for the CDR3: TGTGCCAGCAGTTCCCTTTTTGCGGGAGGATTTGAAGATACGCAGTATTTT. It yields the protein CASSSLFAGGFEDTQYF.